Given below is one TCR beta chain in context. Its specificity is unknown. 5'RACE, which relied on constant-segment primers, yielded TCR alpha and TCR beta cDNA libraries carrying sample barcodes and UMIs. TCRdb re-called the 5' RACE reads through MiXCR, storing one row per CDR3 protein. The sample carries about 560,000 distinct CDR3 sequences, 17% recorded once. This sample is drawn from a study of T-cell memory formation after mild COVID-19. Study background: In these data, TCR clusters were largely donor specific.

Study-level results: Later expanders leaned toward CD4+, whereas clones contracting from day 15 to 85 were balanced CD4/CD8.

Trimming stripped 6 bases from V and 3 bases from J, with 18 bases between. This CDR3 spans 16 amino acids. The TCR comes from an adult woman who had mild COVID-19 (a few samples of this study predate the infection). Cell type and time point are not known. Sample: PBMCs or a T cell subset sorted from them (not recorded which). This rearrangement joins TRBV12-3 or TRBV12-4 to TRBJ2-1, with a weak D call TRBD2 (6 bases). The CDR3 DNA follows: TGTGCCAGCAGGGGCTTCTCGGGAGAGGGCTACAATGAGCAGTTCTTC. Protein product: CASRGFSGEGYNEQFF.